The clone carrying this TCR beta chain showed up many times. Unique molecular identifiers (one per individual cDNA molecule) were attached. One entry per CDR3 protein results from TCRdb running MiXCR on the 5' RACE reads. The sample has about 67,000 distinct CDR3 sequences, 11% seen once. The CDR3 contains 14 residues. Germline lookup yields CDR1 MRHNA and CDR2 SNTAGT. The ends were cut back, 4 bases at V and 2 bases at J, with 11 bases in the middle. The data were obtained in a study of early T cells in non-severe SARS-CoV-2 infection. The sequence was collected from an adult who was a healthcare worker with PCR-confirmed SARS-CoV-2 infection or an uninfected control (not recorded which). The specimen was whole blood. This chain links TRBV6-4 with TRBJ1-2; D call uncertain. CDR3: CASSGGDGNYGYTF. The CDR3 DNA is TGTGCCAGCAGTGGGGGAGACGGGAACTATGGCTACACCTTC.